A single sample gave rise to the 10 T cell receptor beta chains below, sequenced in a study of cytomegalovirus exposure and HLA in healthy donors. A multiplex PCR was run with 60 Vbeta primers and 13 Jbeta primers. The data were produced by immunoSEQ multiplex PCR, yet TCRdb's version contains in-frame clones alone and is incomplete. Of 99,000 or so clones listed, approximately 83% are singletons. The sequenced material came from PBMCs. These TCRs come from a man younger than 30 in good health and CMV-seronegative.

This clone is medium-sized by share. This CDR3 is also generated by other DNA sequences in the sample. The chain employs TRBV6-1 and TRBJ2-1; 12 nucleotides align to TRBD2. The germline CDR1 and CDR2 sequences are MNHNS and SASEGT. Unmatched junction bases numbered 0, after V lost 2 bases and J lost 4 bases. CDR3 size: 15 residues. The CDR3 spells CASSELAGGYNEQFF. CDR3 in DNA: TGTGCCAGCAGTGAACTAGCGGGAGGGTACAATGAGCAGTTCTTC.

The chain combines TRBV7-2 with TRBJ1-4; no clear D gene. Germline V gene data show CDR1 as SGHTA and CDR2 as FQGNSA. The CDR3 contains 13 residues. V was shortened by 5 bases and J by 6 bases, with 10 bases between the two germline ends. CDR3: CASSVQRDEKLFF. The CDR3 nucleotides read TGTGCCAGCAGCGTCCAGAGGGATGAAAAACTGTTTTTT.

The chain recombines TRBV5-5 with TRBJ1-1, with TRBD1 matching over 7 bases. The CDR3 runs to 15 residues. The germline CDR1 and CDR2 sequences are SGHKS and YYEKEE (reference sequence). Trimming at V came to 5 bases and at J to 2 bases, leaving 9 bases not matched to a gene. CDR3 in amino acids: CASRGTGVQNTEAFF. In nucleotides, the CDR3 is TGTGCCAGCAGAGGAACAGGGGTTCAAAACACTGAAGCTTTCTTT.

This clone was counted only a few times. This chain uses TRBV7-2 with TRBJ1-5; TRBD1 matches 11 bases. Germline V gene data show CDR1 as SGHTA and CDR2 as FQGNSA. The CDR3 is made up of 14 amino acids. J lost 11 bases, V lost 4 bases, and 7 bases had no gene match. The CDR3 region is CASSSRTGGASQHF. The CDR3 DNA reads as TGTGCCAGCAGCTCCAGGACAGGGGGCGCCTCCCAGCATTTT.

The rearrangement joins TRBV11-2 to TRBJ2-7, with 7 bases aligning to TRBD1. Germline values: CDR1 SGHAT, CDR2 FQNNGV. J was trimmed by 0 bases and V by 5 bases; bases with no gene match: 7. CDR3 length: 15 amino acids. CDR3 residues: CASSERDSPSYEQYF. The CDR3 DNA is TGTGCCAGCAGCGAACGGGACAGTCCCTCCTACGAGCAGTACTTC.

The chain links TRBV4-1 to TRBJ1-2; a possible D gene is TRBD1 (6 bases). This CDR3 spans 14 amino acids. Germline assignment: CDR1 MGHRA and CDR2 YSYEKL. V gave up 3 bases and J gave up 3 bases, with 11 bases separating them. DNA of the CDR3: TGCGCCAGCAGCCACCTCCGGACAGACTATGGCTACACCTTC. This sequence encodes CASSHLRTDYGYTF.

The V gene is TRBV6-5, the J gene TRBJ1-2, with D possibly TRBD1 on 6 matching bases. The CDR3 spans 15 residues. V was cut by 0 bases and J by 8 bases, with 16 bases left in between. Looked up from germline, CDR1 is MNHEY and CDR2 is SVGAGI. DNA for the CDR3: TGTGCCAGCAGTTACTCGACGCGCAGGGGAAGAGGCTACACCTTC. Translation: CASSYSTRRGRGYTF.

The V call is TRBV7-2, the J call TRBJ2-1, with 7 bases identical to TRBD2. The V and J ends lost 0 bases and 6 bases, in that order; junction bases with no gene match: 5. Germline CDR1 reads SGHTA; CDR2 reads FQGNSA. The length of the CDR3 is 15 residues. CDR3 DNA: TGTGCCAGCAGCTTAGCGCACCGGGGGGTCAATGAGCAGTTCTTC. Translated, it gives CASSLAHRGVNEQFF. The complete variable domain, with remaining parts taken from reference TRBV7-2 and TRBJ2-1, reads GAGVSQSPSNKVTEKGKDVELRCDPISGHTALYWYRQSLGQGLEFLIYFQGNSAPDKSGLPSDRFSAERTGGSVSTLTIQRTQQEDSAVYLCASSLAHRGVNEQFFGPGTRLTVL.

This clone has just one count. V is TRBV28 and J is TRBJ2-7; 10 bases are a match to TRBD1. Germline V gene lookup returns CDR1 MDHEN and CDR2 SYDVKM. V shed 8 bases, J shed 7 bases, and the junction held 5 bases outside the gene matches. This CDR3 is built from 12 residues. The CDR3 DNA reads TGTGCCAGCCGACAGGGGGCGCGGGAGCAGTACTTC. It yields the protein CASRQGAREQYF.

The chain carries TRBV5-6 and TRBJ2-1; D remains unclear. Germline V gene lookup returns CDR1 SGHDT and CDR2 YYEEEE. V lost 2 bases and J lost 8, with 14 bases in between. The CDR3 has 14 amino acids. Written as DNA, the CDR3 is TGTGCCAGCAGCTTTTTAATCGGAGACCATGAGCAGTTCTTC. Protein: CASSFLIGDHEQFF.